The source of this TCR beta chain is a study of CXCR3-negative and CXCR3-positive naive CD8 T cells. Study-wide results and limits: Against CXCR3-negative naive cells, CXCR3-positive naive cells showed more hydrophobic TRB CDR3s.

The CDR3 has 15 residues. TRB cDNA was prepared as libraries by UMI-labeled 5' RACE. TCRdb re-analyzed the 5' RACE reads; it lists each CDR3 protein once, without DNA. The table lists approximately 90,000 distinct CDR3 sequences. Note on this clonotype: The antigen is undetermined.

This chain uses TRBV12-3 or TRBV12-4 with TRBJ1-2; the TCRdb D gene call, TRBD1, has no DNA to confirm it. Sequences were obtained from naive CXCR3+ CD8+ T cells from blood. Subset reported: CD45RO-CCR7+CD27+CD95- naive CD8+ T cells expressing CXCR3 (TNR3+). The receptor was derived from a human donor in good health. Some clones in this sample may be carry-over from other donors' samples. The CDR3 sequence is CASSNGHISSYGYTF.